This is a list of T cell receptor beta chains from one sample in a study of T cells after posttransplantation cyclophosphamide. Sequenced by immunoSEQ multiplex PCR; TCRdb stores in-frame clones only, minus some. The sample has 7,000 to 9,500 clones, none seen only once. The sequences come from PBMCs, collected roughly 340 days after allogeneic stem cell transplant with posttransplant cyclophosphamide. These receptors came from a male patient aged 45-59 years who received an allogeneic stem cell transplant from a related donor and was CMV-positive. Some T cells may have originated in the graft donor. CDR3s include the opening cysteine and the closing phenylalanine or tryptophan. A D gene is named only where the DNA matches it firmly. Clone size appears in some rows only: once, few, many, or a class for an expanded clone.

V gene: TRBV2
clone size: many
D gene: TRBD1
J gene: TRBJ1-1
CDR3 DNA: TGTGCCAGCAGGGCCGGGACAGGGGGTTTCTCTGGAGCTTTCTTT
CDR3 protein: CASRAGTGGFSGAFF

V gene: TRBV2
clone size: few
D gene: TRBD2
J gene: TRBJ2-7
CDR3 DNA: TGTGCCAGCAGTGTTCGCGGGAGACTAAGCGAGCAGTACTTC
CDR3 protein: CASSVRGRLSEQYF

V gene: TRBV2
clone size: medium-sized
D gene: .
J gene: TRBJ2-3
CDR3 DNA: TGTGCCAGCAGTGAATGGGGGGACGGCGATACGCAGTATTTT
CDR3 protein: CASSEWGDGDTQYF

V gene: TRBV25-1
clone size: many
D gene: .
J gene: TRBJ2-1
CDR3 DNA: TGTGCCAGCAGTCAACAGGGTTACAATGAGCAGTTCTTC
CDR3 protein: CASSQQGYNEQFF

V gene: TRBV18
clone size: many
D gene: .
J gene: TRBJ2-4
CDR3 DNA: TGTGCCAGCTCAGTTGGCACGAACATTCAGTACTTC
CDR3 protein: CASSVGTNIQYF

V gene: TRBV5-1
clone size: many
D gene: TRBD1
J gene: TRBJ1-1
CDR3 DNA: TGCGCCAGCAGCTTAGCAGGGGGCGAGACTGAAGCTTTCTTT
CDR3 protein: CASSLAGGETEAFF

V gene: TRBV28
clone size: many
D gene: .
J gene: TRBJ2-7
CDR3 DNA: TGTGCCAGCAGTCCGCCGGGGGGCGGCCGATGGGAGTACTTC
CDR3 protein: CASSPPGGGRWEYF

V gene: TRBV5-1
clone size: many
D gene: .
J gene: TRBJ2-7
CDR3 DNA: TGCGCCAGCAGCTTGCAGGGGTCCTACGAGCAGTACTTC
CDR3 protein: CASSLQGSYEQYF

V gene: TRBV10-1
clone size: many
D gene: .
J gene: TRBJ2-1
CDR3 DNA: TGCGCCAGCAGTGGACCTGGGGGGAGTGAGCAGTTCTTC
CDR3 protein: CASSGPGGSEQFF

V gene: TRBV12-5
clone size: many
D gene: TRBD1
J gene: TRBJ2-5
CDR3 DNA: TGTGCTAGTGGCCCCGGCTCAGGGGGCTTGGAGACCCAGTACTTC
CDR3 protein: CASGPGSGGLETQYF

V gene: TRBV5-1
clone size: many
D gene: TRBD2
J gene: TRBJ2-7
CDR3 DNA: TGCGCCAGCAGCTTGCTAGCGGGAAGCTCCTACGAGCAGTACTTC
CDR3 protein: CASSLLAGSSYEQYF

V gene: TRBV15
clone size: many
D gene: .
J gene: TRBJ2-7
CDR3 DNA: TGTGCCACCAGCAGCGGCCAGAGGGACGAGCAGTACTTC
CDR3 protein: CATSSGQRDEQYF

V gene: TRBV4-3
clone size: many
D gene: .
J gene: TRBJ1-4
CDR3 DNA: TGCGCCAGCAGCCAAACTACCGAAAAACTGTTTTTT
CDR3 protein: CASSQTTEKLFF

V gene: TRBV10-1
clone size: .
D gene: .
J gene: TRBJ2-7
CDR3 DNA: TGCGCCAGCAGTGACAGGGTCACCTACGAGCAGTACTTC
CDR3 protein: CASSDRVTYEQYF

V gene: TRBV2
clone size: many
D gene: .
J gene: TRBJ1-6
CDR3 DNA: TGTGCCAGCAGTGACAGGGGTGGAGAATTTTCACCCCTCCACTTT
CDR3 protein: CASSDRGGEFSPLHF

V gene: TRBV7-7
clone size: many
D gene: TRBD1
J gene: TRBJ1-3
CDR3 DNA: TGTGCCAGCAGCTTGGGGACAGCTGGAAACACCATATATTTT
CDR3 protein: CASSLGTAGNTIYF

V gene: TRBV10-3
clone size: few
D gene: TRBD1
J gene: TRBJ1-1
CDR3 DNA: TGTGCCATCAGGGCAACGGGACAGGGGAGGACTGAAGCTTTCTTT
CDR3 protein: CAIRATGQGRTEAFF

V gene: TRBV6-5
clone size: many
D gene: .
J gene: TRBJ1-2
CDR3 DNA: TGTGCCAGCAGTTACCTGCGGGGGGCGGATGGCTACACCTTC
CDR3 protein: CASSYLRGADGYTF

V gene: TRBV5-1
clone size: many
D gene: TRBD2
J gene: TRBJ2-5
CDR3 DNA: TGCGCCAGCAGCGACCGGGACAGGGCGTCTCTAGCGGGAGGTGAGACCCAGTACTTC
CDR3 protein: CASSDRDRASLAGGETQYF

V gene: TRBV5-1
clone size: many
D gene: .
J gene: TRBJ1-1
CDR3 DNA: TGCGCCAGCAGCCTGGAAGGAGGTGAAGCTTTCTTT
CDR3 protein: CASSLEGGEAFF

V gene: TRBV5-6
clone size: medium-sized
D gene: .
J gene: TRBJ2-3
CDR3 DNA: TGTGCCAGCAGCTCACCCACAACGACGGGCCTCGGGGAAGGAGATACGCAGTATTTT
CDR3 protein: CASSSPTTTGLGEGDTQYF

V gene: TRBV6-6
clone size: medium-sized
D gene: TRBD1
J gene: TRBJ1-6
CDR3 DNA: TGTGCCAGCAGGGACAGGGTGGATTCACCCCTCCACTTT
CDR3 protein: CASRDRVDSPLHF

V gene: TRBV5-5
clone size: many
D gene: TRBD1
J gene: TRBJ1-1
CDR3 DNA: TGTGCCAGCAGCTTGGGGACAGGGATACAGATGAACACTGAAGCTTTCTTT
CDR3 protein: CASSLGTGIQMNTEAFF

V gene: TRBV2
clone size: many
D gene: .
J gene: TRBJ2-3
CDR3 DNA: TGTGCCAGCAGTGAAGGGCTGAGCGGGGATACGCAGTATTTT
CDR3 protein: CASSEGLSGDTQYF

V gene: TRBV10-3
clone size: many
D gene: .
J gene: TRBJ1-2
CDR3 DNA: TGTGCCATCAGTGGGGGGGGAGGCTACACCTTC
CDR3 protein: CAISGGGGYTF

V gene: TRBV29-1
clone size: few
D gene: TRBD2
J gene: TRBJ2-5
CDR3 DNA: TGCAGCGCCTTGACTAGCGGGGGCGGAGAGACCCAGTACTTC
CDR3 protein: CSALTSGGGETQYF

V gene: TRBV10-3
clone size: many
D gene: .
J gene: TRBJ1-2
CDR3 DNA: TGTGCCATCAGTCGGGGGAACTATGGCTACACCTTC
CDR3 protein: CAISRGNYGYTF

V gene: TRBV5-1
clone size: medium-sized
D gene: TRBD1
J gene: TRBJ1-3
CDR3 DNA: TGCGCCAGCAGCTTCACCGGGACAGTTAACACCATATATTTT
CDR3 protein: CASSFTGTVNTIYF

V gene: TRBV7-9
clone size: many
D gene: TRBD2
J gene: TRBJ2-1
CDR3 DNA: TGTGCCAGCAGTCGGACTAGCGGGATAAGCTTTTTAAGCAATGAGCAGTTCTTC
CDR3 protein: CASSRTSGISFLSNEQFF

V gene: TRBV5-1
clone size: many
D gene: .
J gene: TRBJ2-1
CDR3 DNA: TGCGCCAGCAGCTCCCAGGTTGAATGGCAGCAGTTCTTC
CDR3 protein: CASSSQVEWQQFF